The rows below give T cell receptor beta chains drawn from one sample of a study of T cell repertoires in cytomegalovirus infection. One entry per CDR3 protein, called by TCRdb with MiXCR from the reads. The data hold roughly 600,000 distinct CDR3 sequences, with 20% to 25% observed a single time. Sequencing used CD8+ T cells from PBMCs. The source is a human donor in good health (CMV status not recorded). Some clones in this sample may be carry-over from other donors' samples. Both conserved end residues are part of each CDR3. Fields, in order: CDR3 length, clone size, J gene, V gene, D gene, CDR3 DNA, CDR3 protein. D genes are given only for firm matches. Size tells how often a clone was seen (once, few, many) or the class of an expanded clone, and some rows leave it out.

cdr3_length: 16
clone_size: .
j_call: TRBJ2-2
v_call: TRBV25-1
d_call: .
cdr3_nt: TGTGCCAGCAGTGAATACGGCAGGGGGGGGACCGGGGAGCTGTTTTTT
cdr3_aa: CASSEYGRGGTGELFF

cdr3_length: 13
clone_size: many
j_call: TRBJ1-2
v_call: TRBV7-8
d_call: .
cdr3_nt: TGTGCCAGCAGCTTAGCATGGGTAGATGGCTACACCTTC
cdr3_aa: CASSLAWVDGYTF

cdr3_length: 18
clone_size: .
j_call: TRBJ2-5
v_call: TRBV20-1
d_call: TRBD2
cdr3_nt: TGCAGTGCTAGAGCCCAAAGATTCCGGGACTACCTCCAAGAGACCCAGTACTTC
cdr3_aa: CSARAQRFRDYLQETQYF

cdr3_length: 16
clone_size: few
j_call: TRBJ2-3
v_call: TRBV7-3
d_call: TRBD2
cdr3_nt: TGTGCCAGCAGCTCCACTAGCGGGGGGCGCACAGATACGCAGTATTTT
cdr3_aa: CASSSTSGGRTDTQYF

cdr3_length: 16
clone_size: many
j_call: TRBJ2-5
v_call: TRBV14
d_call: .
cdr3_nt: TGTGCCAGCAGCCAAGTGACAGGATGGGGGCAAGAGACCCAGTACTTC
cdr3_aa: CASSQVTGWGQETQYF

cdr3_length: 12
clone_size: many
j_call: TRBJ2-5
v_call: TRBV28
d_call: .
cdr3_nt: TGTGCCAGCAGTTTGTTGACAGAGACCCAGTACTTC
cdr3_aa: CASSLLTETQYF

cdr3_length: 11
clone_size: .
j_call: TRBJ2-5
v_call: TRBV6-2/TRBV6-3
d_call: .
cdr3_nt: TGTGCCAGCACCCTTCTGGAGACCCAGTACTTC
cdr3_aa: CASTLLETQYF

cdr3_length: 12
clone_size: many
j_call: TRBJ1-1
v_call: TRBV7-9
d_call: .
cdr3_nt: TGTGCCAGCAGCTTAGAGTCCACTGAAGCTTTCTTT
cdr3_aa: CASSLESTEAFF

cdr3_length: 15
clone_size: .
j_call: TRBJ2-3
v_call: TRBV6-2/TRBV6-3
d_call: .
cdr3_nt: TGTGCCAGCGGCTCCGGGGCAGGGGCCACAGATACGCAGTATTTT
cdr3_aa: CASGSGAGATDTQYF

cdr3_length: 14
clone_size: .
j_call: TRBJ2-7
v_call: TRBV29-1
d_call: TRBD1
cdr3_nt: TGCAGCGTGGGGGGACAGGTACACACCTACGAGCAGTACTTC
cdr3_aa: CSVGGQVHTYEQYF

cdr3_length: 16
clone_size: .
j_call: TRBJ2-1
v_call: TRBV15
d_call: TRBD1
cdr3_nt: TGTGCCACCAGCAGGGTGAGACAGGGCTCCTACAATGAGCAGTTCTTC
cdr3_aa: CATSRVRQGSYNEQFF

cdr3_length: 14
clone_size: .
j_call: TRBJ2-5
v_call: TRBV29-1
d_call: TRBD2
cdr3_nt: TGCAGCGGGGAGCGGGGGGGCCTCGGAGAGACCCAGTACTTC
cdr3_aa: CSGERGGLGETQYF

cdr3_length: 15
clone_size: many
j_call: TRBJ2-3
v_call: TRBV7-2
d_call: .
cdr3_nt: TGTGCCAGCAGCTTAACCCGGGGCGGCACAGATACGCAGTATTTT
cdr3_aa: CASSLTRGGTDTQYF

cdr3_length: 16
clone_size: .
j_call: TRBJ1-6
v_call: TRBV6-6
d_call: .
cdr3_nt: TGTGCCAGCAGTTACTCGATTCCGGAGGTAGCTTCACCCCTCCACTTT
cdr3_aa: CASSYSIPEVASPLHF

cdr3_length: 16
clone_size: .
j_call: TRBJ2-2
v_call: TRBV20-1
d_call: TRBD2
cdr3_nt: TGCAGTGCTAGAGATAGCGGGGGGGCAAACACCGGGGAGCTGTTTTTT
cdr3_aa: CSARDSGGANTGELFF

cdr3_length: 11
clone_size: .
j_call: TRBJ2-5
v_call: TRBV29-1
d_call: .
cdr3_nt: TGCAGCGCTTTCGGACTAGAGACCCAGTACTTC
cdr3_aa: CSAFGLETQYF

cdr3_length: 14
clone_size: .
j_call: TRBJ2-2
v_call: TRBV5-1
d_call: .
cdr3_nt: TGCGCCAGCAGAGCAGGGTCGAACACCGGGGAGCTGTTTTTT
cdr3_aa: CASRAGSNTGELFF

cdr3_length: 14
clone_size: .
j_call: TRBJ1-3
v_call: TRBV15
d_call: .
cdr3_nt: TGTGCCACCAGCTCCACAATCTCTGGAAACACCATATATTTT
cdr3_aa: CATSSTISGNTIYF

cdr3_length: 12
clone_size: many
j_call: TRBJ1-1
v_call: TRBV12-3/TRBV12-4
d_call: .
cdr3_nt: TGTGCCAGCAGGGTCGGGAACACTGAAGCTTTCTTT
cdr3_aa: CASRVGNTEAFF

cdr3_length: 14
clone_size: .
j_call: TRBJ1-1
v_call: TRBV7-9
d_call: TRBD1
cdr3_nt: TGTGCCAGCAGCCATCCGGACAGGGACACTGAAGCTTTCTTT
cdr3_aa: CASSHPDRDTEAFF

cdr3_length: 15
clone_size: many
j_call: TRBJ2-2
v_call: TRBV7-8
d_call: .
cdr3_nt: TGTGCCAGCAGCTTAAACAGCGCGAACACCGGGGAGCTGTTTTTT
cdr3_aa: CASSLNSANTGELFF

cdr3_length: 14
clone_size: few
j_call: TRBJ1-1
v_call: TRBV6-2/TRBV6-3
d_call: .
cdr3_nt: TGTGCCAGCAATCAACGCTTGATGAACACTGAAGCTTTCTTT
cdr3_aa: CASNQRLMNTEAFF

cdr3_length: 13
clone_size: few
j_call: TRBJ1-1
v_call: TRBV7-6
d_call: .
cdr3_nt: TGTGCCAGCAGCTTAGACTGGGGGACTGAAGCTTTCTTT
cdr3_aa: CASSLDWGTEAFF

cdr3_length: 15
clone_size: .
j_call: TRBJ2-7
v_call: TRBV20-1
d_call: .
cdr3_nt: TGCAGTGCTAGATCCGAAACATATTTTGTCCACGAGCAGTACTTC
cdr3_aa: CSARSETYFVHEQYF

cdr3_length: 12
clone_size: .
j_call: TRBJ1-1
v_call: TRBV20-1
d_call: .
cdr3_nt: TGCAGTGCAGAGGGAGGGTGGGGGCAGGCTTTCTTT
cdr3_aa: CSAEGGWGQAFF

cdr3_length: 15
clone_size: many
j_call: TRBJ1-1
v_call: TRBV6-2/TRBV6-3
d_call: TRBD1
cdr3_nt: TGTGCCAGCAGTTACCCTCAGGGGGGGGGCACTGAAGCTTTCTTT
cdr3_aa: CASSYPQGGGTEAFF

cdr3_length: 11
clone_size: few
j_call: TRBJ1-3
v_call: TRBV6-6
d_call: .
cdr3_nt: TGTGCCACCACAGCGGCGGACACCATATATTTT
cdr3_aa: CATTAADTIYF

cdr3_length: 14
clone_size: .
j_call: TRBJ1-1
v_call: TRBV29-1
d_call: TRBD1
cdr3_nt: TGCAGCGTCCCCTTGGGACAGGGAAGAGGCGAAGCTTTCTTT
cdr3_aa: CSVPLGQGRGEAFF

cdr3_length: 13
clone_size: .
j_call: TRBJ1-6
v_call: TRBV14
d_call: .
cdr3_nt: TGTGCCAGCAGCCAAGGAGGCGCTTCACCCCTCCACTTT
cdr3_aa: CASSQGGASPLHF

cdr3_length: 18
clone_size: .
j_call: TRBJ2-6
v_call: TRBV29-1
d_call: .
cdr3_nt: TGCAGCGTTGAAGGTCACACCAGCCTCTCCTCTGGGGCCAACGTCCTGACTTTC
cdr3_aa: CSVEGHTSLSSGANVLTF

cdr3_length: 15
clone_size: .
j_call: TRBJ2-5
v_call: TRBV6-5
d_call: TRBD2
cdr3_nt: TGTGCCAGCAGTTACCGTACTAGCGGGGGAGAGACCCAGTACTTC
cdr3_aa: CASSYRTSGGETQYF

cdr3_length: 16
clone_size: few
j_call: TRBJ1-1
v_call: TRBV6-1
d_call: .
cdr3_nt: TGTGCCAGCAGTGAAATATGGGGGCGCGGGAACACTGAAGCTTTCTTT
cdr3_aa: CASSEIWGRGNTEAFF

cdr3_length: 13
clone_size: few
j_call: TRBJ1-1
v_call: TRBV6-2/TRBV6-3
d_call: .
cdr3_nt: TGTGCCAGCAGTTACGGGGGGCAGACTGAAGCTTTCTTT
cdr3_aa: CASSYGGQTEAFF

cdr3_length: 15
clone_size: few
j_call: TRBJ2-3
v_call: TRBV28
d_call: TRBD2
cdr3_nt: TGTGCCAGCAGTATGAGCGGGGGGAGCACAGATACGCAGTATTTT
cdr3_aa: CASSMSGGSTDTQYF

cdr3_length: 16
clone_size: few
j_call: TRBJ1-4
v_call: TRBV13
d_call: .
cdr3_nt: TGTGCCAGCAGCTTAGCGGACGGTGCAACTAATGAAAAACTGTTTTTT
cdr3_aa: CASSLADGATNEKLFF

cdr3_length: 16
clone_size: .
j_call: TRBJ1-2
v_call: TRBV27
d_call: TRBD1
cdr3_nt: TGTGCCAGCAGTCCAAGACAGGGGCCAGCTAACTATGGCTACACCTTC
cdr3_aa: CASSPRQGPANYGYTF

cdr3_length: 12
clone_size: .
j_call: TRBJ1-4
v_call: TRBV29-1
d_call: .
cdr3_nt: TGCAGCGTTGAAGAAACAGTCAGGGGACTGTTTTTT
cdr3_aa: CSVEETVRGLFF

cdr3_length: 13
clone_size: few
j_call: TRBJ2-1
v_call: TRBV6-5
d_call: TRBD1
cdr3_nt: TGTGCCAGCAGCTGGACAGGGGGCAGTGAGCAGTTCTTC
cdr3_aa: CASSWTGGSEQFF

cdr3_length: 16
clone_size: .
j_call: TRBJ2-2
v_call: TRBV7-6
d_call: .
cdr3_nt: TGTGCCAGCAGCTTAGCGGCCATAACGAACACCGGGGAGCTGTTTTTT
cdr3_aa: CASSLAAITNTGELFF

cdr3_length: 18
clone_size: .
j_call: TRBJ2-1
v_call: TRBV9
d_call: .
cdr3_nt: TGTGCCAGCAGCCTCAAAAGTGGTCCGGCCAGCTCCTACAATGAGCAGTTCTTC
cdr3_aa: CASSLKSGPASSYNEQFF

cdr3_length: 15
clone_size: .
j_call: TRBJ2-2
v_call: TRBV6-1
d_call: .
cdr3_nt: TGTGTCAGCAATCTCGTGTCGGACGATACCGGGGAGCTGTTTTTT
cdr3_aa: CVSNLVSDDTGELFF

cdr3_length: 14
clone_size: .
j_call: TRBJ2-1
v_call: TRBV7-2
d_call: .
cdr3_nt: TGTGCCAGCATCCGAGGGGCGGGGCTCAATGAGCAGTTCTTC
cdr3_aa: CASIRGAGLNEQFF

cdr3_length: 13
clone_size: .
j_call: TRBJ2-7
v_call: TRBV27
d_call: .
cdr3_nt: TGTGCCAGCAGTTTTGGGGCGATCTACGAGCAGTACTTC
cdr3_aa: CASSFGAIYEQYF

cdr3_length: 15
clone_size: .
j_call: TRBJ1-2
v_call: TRBV10-3
d_call: .
cdr3_nt: TGTGCCATCCTAGTCCGAAGCCCCCCTAACTATGGCTACACCTTC
cdr3_aa: CAILVRSPPNYGYTF

cdr3_length: 15
clone_size: once
j_call: TRBJ2-2
v_call: TRBV27
d_call: TRBD1
cdr3_nt: TGTGCCAGCAGTTTCGGTACAGGGGAGACCGGGGAGCTGTTTTTT
cdr3_aa: CASSFGTGETGELFF

cdr3_length: 16
clone_size: .
j_call: TRBJ1-5
v_call: TRBV6-6
d_call: TRBD1
cdr3_nt: TGTGCCAGCAGCCATTTACAGGGGGTTGACAATCAGCCCCAGCATTTT
cdr3_aa: CASSHLQGVDNQPQHF

cdr3_length: 13
clone_size: .
j_call: TRBJ2-1
v_call: TRBV7-9
d_call: TRBD2
cdr3_nt: TGTGCCAGCAGGACTAGCGGGGATGATGAGCAGTTCTTC
cdr3_aa: CASRTSGDDEQFF

cdr3_length: 15
clone_size: .
j_call: TRBJ2-3
v_call: TRBV4-3
d_call: TRBD1
cdr3_nt: TGCGCCAGCAGCCAAGGGACAGGGGGCGCAGATACGCAGTATTTT
cdr3_aa: CASSQGTGGADTQYF

cdr3_length: 15
clone_size: many
j_call: TRBJ1-1
v_call: TRBV7-6
d_call: TRBD1
cdr3_nt: TGTGCCAGCAGCCAACGGACAGGGGGAAACACTGAAGCTTTCTTT
cdr3_aa: CASSQRTGGNTEAFF

cdr3_length: 16
clone_size: few
j_call: TRBJ2-1
v_call: TRBV7-3
d_call: TRBD2
cdr3_nt: TGTGCCAGCAGCTCACCCGGGACTAGCGGGACCAATGAGCAGTTCTTC
cdr3_aa: CASSSPGTSGTNEQFF

cdr3_length: 15
clone_size: many
j_call: TRBJ2-5
v_call: TRBV10-3
d_call: TRBD1
cdr3_nt: TGTGCCATCAGTTGGACAGGAGAGATTCAAGAGACCCAGTACTTC
cdr3_aa: CAISWTGEIQETQYF

cdr3_length: 17
clone_size: many
j_call: TRBJ1-5
v_call: TRBV7-6
d_call: .
cdr3_nt: TGTGCCAGCAGCTTAGAGGCCGGGGGGTTTAGCAATCAGCCCCAGCATTTT
cdr3_aa: CASSLEAGGFSNQPQHF

cdr3_length: 19
clone_size: .
j_call: TRBJ1-1
v_call: TRBV6-4
d_call: .
cdr3_nt: TGTGCCAGCGGGACACCCGAAAAGAGACCGACGGGAACGACGACTGAAGCTTTCTTT
cdr3_aa: CASGTPEKRPTGTTTEAFF

cdr3_length: 11
clone_size: .
j_call: TRBJ2-1
v_call: TRBV24-1
d_call: .
cdr3_nt: TGTGCCACCGGGTGGAACGATGAGCAGTTCTTC
cdr3_aa: CATGWNDEQFF

cdr3_length: 13
clone_size: many
j_call: TRBJ2-5
v_call: TRBV25-1
d_call: .
cdr3_nt: TGTGCCAGCACCGATGGGGCTGCGGAGACCCAGTACTTC
cdr3_aa: CASTDGAAETQYF